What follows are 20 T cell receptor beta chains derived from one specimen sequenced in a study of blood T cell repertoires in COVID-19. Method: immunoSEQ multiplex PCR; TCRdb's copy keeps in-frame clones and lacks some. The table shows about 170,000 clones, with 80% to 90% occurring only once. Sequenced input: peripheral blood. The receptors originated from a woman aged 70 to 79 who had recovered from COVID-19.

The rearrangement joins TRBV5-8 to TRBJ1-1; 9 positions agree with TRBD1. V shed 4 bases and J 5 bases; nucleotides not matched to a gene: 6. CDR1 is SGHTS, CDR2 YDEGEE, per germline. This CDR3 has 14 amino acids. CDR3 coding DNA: TGTGCCAGCAGCCGACGGGACAGGGAGACTGAAGCTTTCTTT. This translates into CASSRRDRETEAFF.

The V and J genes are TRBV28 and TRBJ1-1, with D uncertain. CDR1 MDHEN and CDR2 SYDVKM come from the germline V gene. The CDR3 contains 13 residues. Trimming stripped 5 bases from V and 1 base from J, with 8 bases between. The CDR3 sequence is CASSLPGNTEAFF. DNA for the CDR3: TGTGCCAGCAGTCTTCCCGGGAACACTGAAGCTTTCTTT.

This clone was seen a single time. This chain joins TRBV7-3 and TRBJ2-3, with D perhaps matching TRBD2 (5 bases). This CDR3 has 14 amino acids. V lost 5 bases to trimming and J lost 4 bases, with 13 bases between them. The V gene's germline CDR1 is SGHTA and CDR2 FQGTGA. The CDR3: CASSPGGGADTQYF. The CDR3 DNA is TGTGCCAGCAGCCCCGGAGGCGGCGCAGATACGCAGTATTTT.

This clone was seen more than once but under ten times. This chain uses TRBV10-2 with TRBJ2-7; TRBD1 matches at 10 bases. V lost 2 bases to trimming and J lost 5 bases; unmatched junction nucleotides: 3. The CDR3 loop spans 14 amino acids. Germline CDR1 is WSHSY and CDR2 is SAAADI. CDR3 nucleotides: TGCGCCAGCAGTGAGCTGGACAGGGGGAACGAGCAGTACTTC. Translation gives CASSELDRGNEQYF.

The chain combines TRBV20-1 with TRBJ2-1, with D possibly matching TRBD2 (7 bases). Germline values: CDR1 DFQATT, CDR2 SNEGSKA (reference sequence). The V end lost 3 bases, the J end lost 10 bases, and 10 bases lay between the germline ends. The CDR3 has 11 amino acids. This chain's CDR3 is CSARRGGEQFF. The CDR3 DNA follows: TGCAGTGCTAGGAGGGGGGGGGAGCAGTTCTTC.

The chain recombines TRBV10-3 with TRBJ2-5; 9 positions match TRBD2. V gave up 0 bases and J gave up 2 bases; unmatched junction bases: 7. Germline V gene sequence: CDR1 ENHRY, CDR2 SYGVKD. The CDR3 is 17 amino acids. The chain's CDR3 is CAISESLASGEQETQYF. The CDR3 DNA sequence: TGTGCCATCAGTGAGTCTCTGGCTAGCGGGGAACAAGAGACCCAGTACTTC.

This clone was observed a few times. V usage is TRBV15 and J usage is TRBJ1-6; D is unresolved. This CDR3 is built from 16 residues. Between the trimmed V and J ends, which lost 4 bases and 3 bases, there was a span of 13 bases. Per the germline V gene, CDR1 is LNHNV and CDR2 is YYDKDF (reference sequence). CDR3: CATSTMPGVYNSPLHF. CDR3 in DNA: TGTGCCACCAGCACGATGCCGGGAGTCTATAATTCACCCCTCCACTTT.

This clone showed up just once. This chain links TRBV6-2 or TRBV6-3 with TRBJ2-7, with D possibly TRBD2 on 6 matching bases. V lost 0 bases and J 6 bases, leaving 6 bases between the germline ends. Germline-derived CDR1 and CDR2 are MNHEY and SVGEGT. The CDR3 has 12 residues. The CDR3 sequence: CASSYSGGEQYF. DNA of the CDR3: TGTGCCAGCAGTTACTCGGGAGGCGAGCAGTACTTC.

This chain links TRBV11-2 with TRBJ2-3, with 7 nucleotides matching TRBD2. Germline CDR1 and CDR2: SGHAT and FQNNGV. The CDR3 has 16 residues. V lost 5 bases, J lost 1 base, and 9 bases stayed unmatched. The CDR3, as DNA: TGTGCCAGCAGCCCACGGACCCTAGCGGGCACAGATACGCAGTATTTT. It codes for CASSPRTLAGTDTQYF. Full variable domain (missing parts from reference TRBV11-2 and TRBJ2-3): EAGVAQSPRYKIIEKRQSVAFWCNPISGHATLYWYQQILGQGPKLLIQFQNNGVVDDSQLPKDRFSAERLKGVDSTLKIQPAKLEDSAVYLCASSPRTLAGTDTQYFGPGTRLTVL.

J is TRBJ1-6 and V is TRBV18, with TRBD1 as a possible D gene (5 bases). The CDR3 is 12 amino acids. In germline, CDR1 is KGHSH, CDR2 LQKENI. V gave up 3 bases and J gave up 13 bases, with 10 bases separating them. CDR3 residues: CASSPEGLPLHF. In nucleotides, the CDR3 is TGTGCCAGCTCACCGGAGGGGCTTCCCCTCCACTTT.

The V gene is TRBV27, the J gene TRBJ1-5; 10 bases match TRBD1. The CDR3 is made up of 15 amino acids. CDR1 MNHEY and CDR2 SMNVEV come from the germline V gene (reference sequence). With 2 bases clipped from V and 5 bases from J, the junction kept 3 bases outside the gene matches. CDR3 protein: CASSLGTGADQPQHF. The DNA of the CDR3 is TGTGCCAGCAGTTTAGGGACAGGGGCGGATCAGCCCCAGCATTTT.

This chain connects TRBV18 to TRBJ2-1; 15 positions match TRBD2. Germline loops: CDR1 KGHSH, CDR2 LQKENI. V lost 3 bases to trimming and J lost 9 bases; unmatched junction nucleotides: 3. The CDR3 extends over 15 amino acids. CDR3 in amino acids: CASSPRTSGRAEQFF. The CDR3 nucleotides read TGTGCCAGCTCACCTAGGACTAGCGGGAGGGCTGAGCAGTTCTTC.

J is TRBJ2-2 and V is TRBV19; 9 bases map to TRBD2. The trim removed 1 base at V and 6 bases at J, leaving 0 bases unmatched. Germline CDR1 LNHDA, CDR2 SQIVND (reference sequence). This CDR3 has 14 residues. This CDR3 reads CASSIGGGAGELFF. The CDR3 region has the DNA TGTGCCAGTAGTATAGGCGGGGGGGCCGGGGAGCTGTTTTTT. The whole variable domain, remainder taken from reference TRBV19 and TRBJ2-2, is DGGITQSPKYLFRKEGQNVTLSCEQNLNHDAMYWYRQDPGQGLRLIYYSQIVNDFQKGDIAEGYSVSREKKESFPLTVTSAQKNPTAFYLCASSIGGGAGELFFGEGSRLTVL.

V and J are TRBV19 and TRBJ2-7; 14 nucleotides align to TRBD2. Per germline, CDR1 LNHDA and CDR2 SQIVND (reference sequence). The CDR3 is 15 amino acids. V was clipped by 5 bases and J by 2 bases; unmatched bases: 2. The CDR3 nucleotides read TGTGCCAGTAGTCCGGGACTAGCGGGAGCCTACGAGCAGTACTTC. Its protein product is CASSPGLAGAYEQYF.

The CDR3 region is CATSKRQGPYGYTF. CDR3 coding DNA: TGTGCCACCAGCAAAAGACAGGGGCCCTATGGCTACACCTTC. The V and J genes are TRBV15 and TRBJ1-2; 8 bases fit TRBD1. With 4 bases clipped from V and 4 bases from J, the junction kept 5 bases outside the gene matches. The CDR3 spans 14 residues. From germline, CDR1 is LNHNV and CDR2 YYDKDF (reference sequence).

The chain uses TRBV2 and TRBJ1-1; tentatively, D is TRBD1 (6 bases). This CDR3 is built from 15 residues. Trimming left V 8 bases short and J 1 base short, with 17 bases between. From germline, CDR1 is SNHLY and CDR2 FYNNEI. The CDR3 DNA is TGTGCCAGCGGACCCCTGCGGGGGGCGAACACTGAAGCTTTCTTT. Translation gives CASGPLRGANTEAFF.

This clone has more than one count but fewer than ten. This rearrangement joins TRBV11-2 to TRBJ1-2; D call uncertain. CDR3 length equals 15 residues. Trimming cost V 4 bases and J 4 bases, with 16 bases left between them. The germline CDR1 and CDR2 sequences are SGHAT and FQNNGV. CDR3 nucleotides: TGTGCCAGCAGCTCGAATCGAGCCACGGGCTATGGCTACACCTTC. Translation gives CASSSNRATGYGYTF. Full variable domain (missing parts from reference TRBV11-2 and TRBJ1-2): EAGVAQSPRYKIIEKRQSVAFWCNPISGHATLYWYQQILGQGPKLLIQFQNNGVVDDSQLPKDRFSAERLKGVDSTLKIQPAKLEDSAVYLCASSSNRATGYGYTFGSGTRLTVV.

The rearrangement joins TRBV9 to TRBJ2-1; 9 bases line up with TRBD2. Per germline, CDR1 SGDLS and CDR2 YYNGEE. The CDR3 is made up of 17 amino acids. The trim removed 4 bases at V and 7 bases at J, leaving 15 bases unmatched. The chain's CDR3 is CASSPTPWREGRNEQFF. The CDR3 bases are TGTGCCAGCAGCCCAACCCCTTGGCGGGAGGGCCGGAATGAGCAGTTCTTC.

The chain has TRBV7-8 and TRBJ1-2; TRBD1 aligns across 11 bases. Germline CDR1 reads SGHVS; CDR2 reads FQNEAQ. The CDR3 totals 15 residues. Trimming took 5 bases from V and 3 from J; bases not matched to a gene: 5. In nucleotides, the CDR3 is TGTGCCAGCAGCCCCGGGACAGGGGGACACTATGGCTACACCTTC. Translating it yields CASSPGTGGHYGYTF.

This CDR3 is CASSPGTGQGEAFF. For the CDR3, the DNA is TGTGCCAGCTCACCGGGGACAGGGCAGGGTGAAGCTTTCTTT. The chain uses TRBV18 and TRBJ1-1; TRBD1 matches at 9 bases. After removal of 3 bases from V and 7 bases from J, the junction contained 6 bases not matched to a gene. The CDR3 totals 14 residues. Per the germline V gene, CDR1 is KGHSH and CDR2 is LQKENI.